Following are 20 T cell receptor beta chains from one sample sequenced in a study of blood T cell repertoires in COVID-19. Some clones are missing from TCRdb's copy, which holds only in-frame ones; the method was immunoSEQ multiplex PCR. The sample includes around 53,000 clones, around 87% of them seen just once. The specimen sequenced was peripheral blood. The receptors here all came from a woman between 55 and 75 years old with COVID-19, enrolled during active disease.

The V and J genes are TRBV30 and TRBJ1-2; D not certain. CDR1 and CDR2 from the germline V gene are GTSNPN and SVGIG (reference sequence). Trimming pared 8 bases from V and 6 bases from J, leaving 19 bases between. The CDR3 is 13 amino acids. The DNA of the CDR3 is TGTGCCCTAACGAGGGTACAGTTTAATGGCTACACCTTC. This sequence encodes CALTRVQFNGYTF. Filled out from reference TRBV30 and TRBJ1-2, the complete variable domain reads SQTIHQWPATLVQPVGSPLSLECTVEGTSNPNLYWYRQAAGRGLQLLFYSVGIGQISSEVPQNLSASRPQDRQFILSSKKLLLSDSGFYLCALTRVQFNGYTFGSGTRLTVV.

This clone appeared a single time. This chain joins TRBV9 and TRBJ1-1; TRBD1 aligns across 7 bases. V was pared by 3 bases and J by 6 bases, with 8 bases of the junction left unmatched. Germline V gene lookup returns CDR1 SGDLS and CDR2 YYNGEE. The CDR3 loop spans 14 amino acids. As DNA, the CDR3 is TGTGCCAGCAGCGGTCTGGACAGGAGGGCTGAAGCTTTCTTT. Its translation is CASSGLDRRAEAFF.

The J gene is TRBJ1-1, the V gene TRBV14; D uncertain. Germline assignment: CDR1 SGHDN and CDR2 FVKESK. V was cut by 1 base and J by 1 base, with 10 bases left in between. The CDR3 contains 15 residues. The CDR3 spells CASSQVLARNTEAFF. CDR3 in DNA: TGTGCCAGCAGCCAAGTGCTCGCCAGGAACACTGAAGCTTTCTTT.

The gene calls are TRBV9 and TRBJ1-1; possible D gene TRBD1, 5 bases. Trimming removed 2 bases at V and 4 bases at J, with 12 bases between. The CDR3 loop spans 14 amino acids. The germline CDR1 and CDR2 sequences are SGDLS and YYNGEE. The CDR3 sequence: CASSVAGPSTEAFF. In nucleotides, the CDR3 is TGTGCCAGCAGCGTCGCAGGGCCCAGCACTGAAGCTTTCTTT.

This clone was detected once. The V gene is TRBV12-3 or TRBV12-4, the J gene TRBJ1-1; perhaps TRBD1 as D (6 bases). The CDR3 spans 11 residues. V was pared by 6 bases and J by 10 bases, with 12 bases between. This chain's CDR3 is CASRRRGRAFF. In DNA form, the CDR3 reads TGTGCCAGCAGGCGGCGGGGGCGAGCTTTCTTT.

This clone was observed a single time. The chain couples TRBV15 to TRBJ1-5; D is unclear. This CDR3 spans 16 amino acids. Trimming took off 1 base at V and 1 base at J, with 11 bases between the two ends. The germline gives CDR1 LNHNV, CDR2 YYDKDF (reference sequence). The CDR3 DNA sequence: TGTGCCACCAGCAGAGGACACAGAGGGAGCAATCAGCCCCAGCATTTT. Its protein is CATSRGHRGSNQPQHF.

CDR3 protein: CSAGIQGVTGELFF. The CDR3 DNA reads TGCAGCGCAGGGATACAGGGGGTAACCGGGGAGCTGTTTTTT. The chain uses TRBV29-1 and TRBJ2-2; 8 bases map to TRBD1. Germline CDR1 is SQVTM and CDR2 is ANQGSEA. The CDR3 is 14 residues long. Unmatched junction bases numbered 9, after V lost 7 bases and J lost 5 bases.

The chain employs TRBV30 and TRBJ2-7; 8 bases map to TRBD1. The junction had 11 bases not matched to a gene; V was cut back by 8 bases and J by 5 bases. Per germline, CDR1 GTSNPN and CDR2 SVGIG (reference sequence). The CDR3 consists of 13 residues. CDR3: CAGRTGLLDEQYF. The CDR3 DNA is TGTGCCGGTCGGACAGGGCTGCTCGACGAGCAGTACTTC.

V usage is TRBV3-1 (or the pseudogene TRBV3-2) and J usage is TRBJ2-5; 11 nucleotides line up with TRBD2. The CDR3 spans 15 residues. Unmatched junction bases numbered 9, after V lost 1 base and J lost 11 bases. Germline V gene lookup returns CDR1 LGHDT and CDR2 YNNKEL (reference sequence). The CDR3 spells CASSQGGGLAAYQYF. The CDR3 bases are TGTGCCAGCAGCCAAGGAGGGGGACTAGCGGCATATCAGTACTTC.

In this sample, this clone turned up a few times. Here the CDR3 reads CASSPTPPYEQYF. CDR3 DNA: TGTGCCAGCAGCCCGACACCCCCCTACGAGCAGTACTTC. The chain recombines TRBV11-2 with TRBJ2-7; D remains unclear. Germline assignment: CDR1 SGHAT and CDR2 FQNNGV. The ends were cut back, 5 bases at V and 2 bases at J, with 10 bases in the middle. The length of the CDR3 is 13 residues.

V usage is TRBV19 and J usage is TRBJ1-3; 7 bases line up with TRBD1. Germline values: CDR1 LNHDA, CDR2 SQIVND (reference sequence). CDR3 length: 14 residues. V was clipped by 9 bases and J by 2 bases; unmatched bases: 7. The CDR3 sequence is CASRTQGAGNTIYF. For the CDR3, the DNA is TGTGCCAGCAGAACGCAGGGGGCTGGAAACACCATATATTTT.

The chain links TRBV28 to TRBJ1-1, with D tentatively TRBD1 (6 bases). V was cut by 3 bases and J by 8 bases, with 10 bases left in between. In germline, CDR1 is MDHEN, CDR2 SYDVKM. This CDR3 is 12 amino acids long. The DNA of the CDR3 is TGTGCCAGCAGTTTGGGGCAGGGGGAAGCTTTCTTT. Amino acids: CASSLGQGEAFF.

The chain combines TRBV2 with TRBJ2-5; a weak D match, TRBD1 (6 bases). Per the germline V gene, CDR1 is SNHLY and CDR2 is FYNNEI. V lost 6 bases, J lost 3 bases, and 11 bases lay in between. This CDR3 has 13 residues. This CDR3 reads CASSRDTEETQYF. The CDR3 DNA reads TGTGCCAGCAGCCGGGACACCGAAGAGACCCAGTACTTC.

This clone was found a few times. The chain joins TRBV10-3 to TRBJ1-2; possibly TRBD1 for D (5 bases). V lost 0 bases, J lost 7 bases, and 18 bases lay in between. The CDR3 extends over 16 amino acids. Looked up from germline, CDR1 is ENHRY and CDR2 is SYGVKD. CDR3 bases: TGTGCCATCAGTGAGTCCGCCGTGGCAGGGCGTAGTGGCTACACCTTC. This gives the protein CAISESAVAGRSGYTF.

The chain employs TRBV28 and TRBJ1-6, with 7 positions matching TRBD1. V dropped 6 bases and J dropped 2; count of bases not matched to a gene: 13. CDR3 length: 18 residues. Germline V gene data show CDR1 as MDHEN and CDR2 as SYDVKM. For the CDR3, the DNA is TGTGCCAGCAGCCAGCTTAGGGGGCAAGGACCCTATAATTCACCCCTCCACTTT. It is translated as CASSQLRGQGPYNSPLHF.

V usage is TRBV7-5 and J usage is TRBJ2-5; the tabulated D call, TRBD1, remains unverified against the DNA. TRBV7-5 is given as a pseudogene. The CDR3 is 15 amino acids. The CDR3 DNA reads TGTGCCAGAAGCTTTGGGCCGAAGCACACAGAGACCCAGTACTTC. Amino acids: CARSFGPKHTETQYF.

This chain joins TRBV2 and TRBJ1-1, with 7 bases that match TRBD1. Trimming at V came to 3 bases and at J to 5 bases, leaving 6 bases not matched to a gene. The germline V gene has CDR1 SNHLY and CDR2 FYNNEI. The CDR3 is made up of 14 amino acids. CDR3 amino acids: CASSERQGRTEAFF. The CDR3 region has the DNA TGTGCCAGCAGTGAGCGACAGGGACGAACTGAAGCTTTCTTT.

The chain carries TRBV3-1 (or the pseudogene TRBV3-2) and TRBJ2-7; possibly TRBD1 for D (6 bases). V was trimmed by 4 bases and J by 6 bases, leaving 13 bases between them. The CDR3 sequence is 13 residues long. Germline CDR1 and CDR2: LGHDT and YNNKEL (reference sequence). This CDR3 is CASSPRQVSEQYF. In nucleotides, the CDR3 is TGTGCCAGCAGCCCCCGACAGGTTAGCGAGCAGTACTTC.

J is TRBJ1-5 and V is TRBV2; D is uncertain. The CDR3 has 15 residues. Trimming took 4 bases from V and 5 from J, leaving 15 bases between them. The germline CDR1 and CDR2 sequences are SNHLY and FYNNEI. CDR3 sequence: CASSVVGLRDQPQHF. Written as DNA, the CDR3 is TGTGCCAGCAGTGTTGTTGGCTTGAGGGATCAGCCCCAGCATTTT.

The chain combines TRBV12-5 with TRBJ1-1; D not certain. Looked up from germline, CDR1 is LGHNT and CDR2 is FRNRAP. The CDR3 has 12 residues. With 1 base removed from V and 2 bases from J, the gap between germline ends came to 2 bases. CDR3 loop: CASGLANTEAFF. The CDR3 region has the DNA TGTGCTAGTGGTTTGGCAAACACTGAAGCTTTCTTT.